The clone carrying this T cell receptor (beta chain) was seen more than once but under ten times. Its target is unknown. The CDR3 consists of 14 residues. Germline V lookup: CDR1 DFQATT, CDR2 SNEGSKA (reference sequence). Trimming removed 4 bases from V and 2 bases from J, with 14 bases in between. This record comes from a study of T cells in Graves' hyperthyroidism and ophthalmopathy. Study-wide findings and caveats: In the blood, most expanded thyroid clonotypes above 0.001 appeared as well. By a 13 V-J model, ophthalmopathy was set apart from stable hyperthyroidism.

RNA transcripts provided the source from which TCR beta CDR3 regions were amplified. HTBI primers drove first-round RT-PCR of the TCR CDR3. From the multiplex PCR reads, TCRdb called clonotypes with MiXCR, one entry per CDR3 protein. The sample carries approximately 300,000 distinct CDR3 sequences, over 15% recorded once. Fresh peripheral blood, about 9.6 ml, yielded the PBMCs. The TCR sequence derives from a woman aged 60-70 years with Graves' ophthalmopathy. Sequencing was performed on blood. The chain carries TRBV20-1 and TRBJ2-5; a weak D match, TRBD1 (6 bases). CDR3 residues: CSAITRTEQETQYF. The CDR3 DNA reads TGCAGTGCTATTACCCGGACAGAACAAGAGACCCAGTACTTC.